The 6 T cell receptor beta chains presented below share a single source sample, sequenced in a study of T cells in localized non-small cell lung cancer. Produced via immunoSEQ multiplex PCR; TCRdb's table is partial and in-frame only. Among a few thousand clones, roughly 15% were seen once, and the ten largest hold 10% to 15%. The source material was lung tumor tissue, sampled before any cancer treatment. These receptors were taken from a woman between 40 and 69 years old with stage II lung adenocarcinoma.

The genes are TRBV28 and TRBJ1-1; possible D gene TRBD1, 6 bases. The CDR3 runs to 13 residues. V lost 4 bases and J 7 bases, leaving 13 bases between the germline ends. Germline CDR1 reads MDHEN; CDR2 reads SYDVKM. In DNA, the CDR3 is TGTGCCAGCAGTTCCTGGACAGAAAATGAAGCTTTCTTT. Translation gives CASSSWTENEAFF.

This clone was counted only a few times. The chain recombines TRBV11-3 with TRBJ2-7, with D hard to call. V lost 5 bases to trimming and J lost 0 bases, with 14 bases between them. The V gene's germline CDR1 is SGHNT and CDR2 YENEEA. The CDR3 covers 15 residues. The DNA of the CDR3 is TGTGCCAGCAGCCTAGGACCTACAAGCTCCTACGAGCAGTACTTC. Amino acid sequence: CASSLGPTSSYEQYF.

This chain connects TRBV9 to TRBJ2-3; possibly TRBD1 for D (5 bases). V lost 1 base, J lost 1 base, and 7 bases lay in between. Germline V gene sequence: CDR1 SGDLS, CDR2 YYNGEE. The CDR3 length is 14 residues. The CDR3 loop is CASSVQGGTDTQYF. The CDR3 region has the DNA TGTGCCAGCAGCGTACAAGGGGGCACAGATACGCAGTATTTT.

CDR3 region: CASSGGASGNTIYF. The CDR3 DNA reads as TGCGCCAGCAGCGGGGGAGCCTCTGGAAACACCATATATTTT. The J gene is TRBJ1-3, the V gene TRBV5-1; D possibly corresponds to TRBD1 (5 bases). CDR3 size: 14 residues. Trimming took off 4 bases at V and 0 bases at J, with 8 bases between the two ends. Germline lookup yields CDR1 SGHRS and CDR2 YFSETQ.

The chain carries TRBV11-3 and TRBJ2-1; D is uncertain. Trimming left V 0 bases short and J 4 bases short, with 7 bases between. The CDR3 length is 14 residues. Germline assignment: CDR1 SGHNT and CDR2 YENEEA. In DNA form, the CDR3 reads TGTGCCAGCAGCTTAGAGACTCTATACAATGAGCAGTTCTTC. It specifies CASSLETLYNEQFF.

This sequence joins TRBV28 and TRBJ2-2, with D unresolved. CDR1 and CDR2 (germline): MDHEN, SYDVKM. With 5 bases removed from V and 0 bases from J, the gap between germline ends came to 4 bases. The CDR3 length is 13 residues. The CDR3 region is CASSPTNTGELFF. For the CDR3, the DNA is TGTGCCAGCAGTCCGACGAACACCGGGGAGCTGTTTTTT.